The rows below give T cell receptor beta chains drawn from one sample of a study of T cell responses to AZD1222 COVID-19 vaccine. Some clones are missing from TCRdb's copy, which holds only in-frame ones; the method was immunoSEQ multiplex PCR. Of approximately 130,000 clones in the sample, just over 90% were seen once. Source: peripheral blood, taken on day 0 of AZD1222 vaccination. These receptors originate from an adult in good health. Both conserved end residues are part of each CDR3. A D gene is named only where the DNA matches it firmly. Clone size is given for some rows only: seen once, a few or many times, or a class if the clone is expanded.

TRBV27,19,-,-,TRBJ2-1,CASSNPEQGFLWRDNEQFF,TGTGCCAGCAGTAACCCGGAACAGGGGTTCTTATGGAGGGACAATGAGCAGTTCTTC
TRBV9,14,-,-,TRBJ2-5,CASSAGRSGETQYF,TGTGCCAGCAGCGCCGGGAGATCGGGGGAGACCCAGTACTTC
TRBV27,17,-,-,TRBJ1-6,CASSREAFGGGSSPLHF,TGTGCCAGCAGTCGGGAGGCCTTCGGGGGAGGGAGCTCACCCCTCCACTTT
TRBV7-9,17,few,-,TRBJ2-1,CASSSVKVGFWGNEQFF,TGTGCCAGCAGCTCAGTCAAGGTGGGGTTTTGGGGCAATGAGCAGTTCTTC
TRBV30,19,-,TRBD2,TRBJ2-1,CAWSVRLAGWRGGYNEQFF,TGTGCCTGGAGTGTACGGCTAGCGGGCTGGAGGGGGGGTTACAATGAGCAGTTCTTC
TRBV12-5,14,-,TRBD1,TRBJ1-5,CASGGGTGVRPQHF,TGTGCTAGTGGGGGCGGGACAGGGGTTAGGCCCCAGCATTTT
TRBV2,17,-,TRBD2,TRBJ2-5,CASSELAGDYLGETQYF,TGTGCCAGCAGTGAACTAGCGGGAGATTATTTGGGGGAGACCCAGTACTTC
TRBV28,12,-,-,TRBJ1-2,CASNLNNYGYTF,TGTGCCAGCAATTTGAATAACTATGGCTACACCTTC
TRBV5-1,13,-,-,TRBJ1-1,CASSLLQTSEAFF,TGCGCCAGCAGCTTGCTACAGACTTCTGAAGCTTTCTTT
TRBV3-1/TRBV3-2,14,-,TRBD2,TRBJ2-7,CASSKAGANYEQYF,TGTGCCAGCAGCAAGGCGGGAGCCAACTACGAGCAGTACTTC
TRBV28,15,-,-,TRBJ2-1,CASSPQMAGNNEQFF,TGTGCCAGCAGCCCTCAAATGGCGGGGAACAATGAGCAGTTCTTC
TRBV24-1,13,-,-,TRBJ2-1,CATSSSWDNEQFF,TGTGCCACCAGTTCTTCATGGGACAATGAGCAGTTCTTC
TRBV15,14,-,-,TRBJ1-1,CATSMRVGNTEAFF,TGTGCCACCAGCATGAGAGTAGGAAACACTGAAGCTTTCTTT
TRBV5-1,15,-,-,TRBJ2-5,CASSAGPSRQETQYF,TGCGCCAGCAGCGCGGGACCTTCCCGACAAGAGACCCAGTACTTC
TRBV4-3,15,-,-,TRBJ1-5,CASSQDRAGKQPQHF,TGCGCCAGCAGCCAAGATCGGGCAGGGAAACAGCCCCAGCATTTT
TRBV27,17,-,-,TRBJ1-2,CASSLSGAFGGADGYTF,TGTGCCAGCAGTTTATCGGGGGCCTTTGGGGGTGCGGATGGCTACACCTTC
TRBV5-3,18,few,-,TRBJ1-5,CARSLYNRTEYFNQPQHF,TGTGCCAGAAGCTTGTATAATCGGACAGAGTATTTCAATCAGCCCCAGCATTTT
TRBV20-1,11,-,-,TRBJ2-2,CSALNTGELFF,TGCAGTGCTCTTAACACCGGGGAGCTGTTTTTT
TRBV18,15,-,-,TRBJ1-2,CASSPGLEGRSGYTF,TGTGCCAGCTCACCAGGATTGGAGGGGCGGAGTGGCTACACCTTC
TRBV6-1,16,-,TRBD1,TRBJ1-3,CASSEARQGSGNTIYF,TGTGCCAGCAGTGAAGCGAGACAGGGCTCTGGAAACACCATATATTTT
TRBV18,12,-,-,TRBJ1-4,CASSRTNEKLFF,TGTGCCAGCTCACGGACCAATGAAAAACTGTTTTTT
TRBV4-1,15,-,TRBD1,TRBJ2-1,CASSHRQGSYNEQFF,TGCGCCAGCAGCCACCGACAGGGGAGTTACAATGAGCAGTTCTTC
TRBV12-3/TRBV12-4,13,-,-,TRBJ1-1,CASSLSGLVQAFF,TGTGCCAGCAGTTTATCAGGGTTAGTCCAAGCTTTCTTT